This TCR beta chain was captured by sequencing in a study of shared clonotypes between healthy human individuals. Findings and caveats of the study: Rarefaction demonstrated incomplete sorted-subset sequencing despite large depth. Between several donors, naive CD4 clonotypes were shared at a level of about 5%.

TCRdb's table, derived via immunoSEQ multiplex PCR, lists solely in-frame clones and lacks some. The sample lists under 600,000 clones, more than 95% occurring once. On this clone: Its antigen is unknown.

Trimming shortened V by 5 bases and J by 6 bases, and 9 bases separated the two germline ends. Germline V gene data show CDR1 as MRHNA and CDR2 as SNTAGT. This CDR3 is 12 amino acids long. The chain carries TRBV6-4 and TRBJ2-3; TRBD1 or TRBD2 may be the D gene (5 bases each). The receptor's source is a woman aged 25-40 years in good health. Sequenced: naive CD4+ T cells sorted from blood. Specified subset: CD45RA+ positively selected. The CDR3 DNA reads TGTGCCAGCAGTCGGGACGGGGATACGCAGTATTTT. Protein product: CASSRDGDTQYF.